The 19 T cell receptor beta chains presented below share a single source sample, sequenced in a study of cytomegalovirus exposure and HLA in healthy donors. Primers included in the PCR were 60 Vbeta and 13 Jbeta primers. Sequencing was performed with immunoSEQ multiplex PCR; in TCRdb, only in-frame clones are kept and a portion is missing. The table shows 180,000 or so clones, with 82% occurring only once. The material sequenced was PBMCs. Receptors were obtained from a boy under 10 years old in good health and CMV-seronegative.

CDR3 amino acids: CASSAQGQSYYEQYF. CDR3 DNA sequence: TGTGCCAGCAGCGCCCAAGGACAGTCATACTACGAGCAGTACTTC. The genes are TRBV7-9 and TRBJ2-7; maybe TRBD1 (6 bases). This CDR3 comprises 15 residues. The germline gives CDR1 SEHNR, CDR2 FQNEAQ (reference sequence). Trimming left V 5 bases short and J 3 bases short, with 17 bases between.

The DNA for the CDR3 is TGTGCCACCCGGCGGGGAGGGAGCACTGAAGCTTTCTTT. Amino acids: CATRRGGSTEAFF. V is TRBV7-2 and J is TRBJ1-1; D remains unclear. Germline CDR1 is SGHTA and CDR2 is FQGNSA. The CDR3 contains 13 residues. V was shortened by 10 bases and J by 4 bases, with 16 bases between the two germline ends. The full variable domain, completed using reference TRBV7-2 and TRBJ1-1, is GAGVSQSPSNKVTEKGKDVELRCDPISGHTALYWYRQSLGQGLEFLIYFQGNSAPDKSGLPSDRFSAERTGGSVSTLTIQRTQQEDSAVYLCATRRGGSTEAFFGQGTRLTVV.

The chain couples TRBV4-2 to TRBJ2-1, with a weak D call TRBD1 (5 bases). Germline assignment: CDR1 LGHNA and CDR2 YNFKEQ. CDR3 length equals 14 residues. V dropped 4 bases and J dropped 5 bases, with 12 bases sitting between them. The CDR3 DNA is TGTGCCAGCAGCCTTTCGAAGGGGAACAATGAGCAGTTCTTC. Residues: CASSLSKGNNEQFF.

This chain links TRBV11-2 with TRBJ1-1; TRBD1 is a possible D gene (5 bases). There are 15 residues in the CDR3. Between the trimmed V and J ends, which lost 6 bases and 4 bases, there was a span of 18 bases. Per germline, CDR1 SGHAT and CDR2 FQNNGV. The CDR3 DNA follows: TGTGCCAGCAGAGATCGGGTGGGCAGGGCCACTGAAGCTTTCTTT. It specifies CASRDRVGRATEAFF.

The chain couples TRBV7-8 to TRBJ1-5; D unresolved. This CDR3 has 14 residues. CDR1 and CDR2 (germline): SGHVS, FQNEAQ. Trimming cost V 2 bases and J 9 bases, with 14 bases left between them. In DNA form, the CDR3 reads TGTGCCAGCAGCTTATTTGGCGGTCCAAGGCCCCAGCATTTT. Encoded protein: CASSLFGGPRPQHF.

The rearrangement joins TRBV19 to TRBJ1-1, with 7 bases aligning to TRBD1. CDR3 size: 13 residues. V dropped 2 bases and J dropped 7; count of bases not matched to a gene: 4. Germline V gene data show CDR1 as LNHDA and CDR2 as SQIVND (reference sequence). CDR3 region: CASSIIGQVEAFF. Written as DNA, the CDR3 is TGTGCCAGTAGTATAATAGGACAGGTTGAAGCTTTCTTT.

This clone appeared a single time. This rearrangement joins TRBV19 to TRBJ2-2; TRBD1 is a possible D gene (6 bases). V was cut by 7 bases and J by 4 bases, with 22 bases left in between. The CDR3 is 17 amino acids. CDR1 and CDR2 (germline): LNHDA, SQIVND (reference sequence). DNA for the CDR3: TGTGCCAGTATGGGGACATACCCCCGGGGCTCCACCGGGGAGCTGTTTTTT. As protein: CASMGTYPRGSTGELFF.

The CDR3 DNA is TGTGCCAGCAGCTTAGCGCCGGGTAGAAACACCATATATTTT. Protein: CASSLAPGRNTIYF. This sequence joins TRBV7-6 and TRBJ1-3; D uncertain. The CDR3 contains 14 residues. The V end was cut by 0 bases, the J end by 5 bases, with 8 bases between. Germline V gives CDR1 SGHVS, CDR2 FNYEAQ.

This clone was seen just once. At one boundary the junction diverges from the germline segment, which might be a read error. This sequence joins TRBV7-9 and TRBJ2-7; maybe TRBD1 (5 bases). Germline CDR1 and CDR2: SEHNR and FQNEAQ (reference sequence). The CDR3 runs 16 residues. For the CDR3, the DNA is TGTTCCAGCAGCCAAACCTCACAGGCTACCTCTTACGAGCAGTACTTC. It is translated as CSSSQTSQATSYEQYF.

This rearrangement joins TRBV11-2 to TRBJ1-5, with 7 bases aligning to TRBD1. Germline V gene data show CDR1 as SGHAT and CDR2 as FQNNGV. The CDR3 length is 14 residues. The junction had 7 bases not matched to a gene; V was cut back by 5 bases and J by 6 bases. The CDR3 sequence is CASSLDRNGQPQHF. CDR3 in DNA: TGTGCCAGCAGCCTGGACAGGAATGGTCAGCCCCAGCATTTT.

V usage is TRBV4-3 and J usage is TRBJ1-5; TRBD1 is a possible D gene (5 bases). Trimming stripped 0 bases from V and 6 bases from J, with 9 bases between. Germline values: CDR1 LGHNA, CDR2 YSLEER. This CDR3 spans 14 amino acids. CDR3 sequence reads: CASSQDRASQPQHF. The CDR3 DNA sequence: TGCGCCAGCAGCCAAGACAGGGCCTCTCAGCCCCAGCATTTT.

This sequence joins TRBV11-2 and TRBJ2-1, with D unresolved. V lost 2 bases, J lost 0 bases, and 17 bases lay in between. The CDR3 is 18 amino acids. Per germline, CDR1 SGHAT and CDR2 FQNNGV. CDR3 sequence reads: CASSLSFITPYSYNEQFF. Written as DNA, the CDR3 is TGTGCCAGCAGCTTATCATTCATTACACCATACTCCTACAATGAGCAGTTCTTC.

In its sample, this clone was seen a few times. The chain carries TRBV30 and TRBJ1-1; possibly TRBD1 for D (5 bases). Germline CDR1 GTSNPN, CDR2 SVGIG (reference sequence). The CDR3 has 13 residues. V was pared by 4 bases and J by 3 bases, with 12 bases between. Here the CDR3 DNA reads TGTGCCTGGACCTTACAGGACCACACTGAAGCTTTCTTT. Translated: CAWTLQDHTEAFF.

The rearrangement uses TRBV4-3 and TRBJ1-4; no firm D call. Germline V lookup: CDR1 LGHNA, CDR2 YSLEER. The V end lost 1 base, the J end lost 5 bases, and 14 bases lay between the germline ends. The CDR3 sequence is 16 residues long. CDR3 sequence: CASSQGSSSNNEKLFF. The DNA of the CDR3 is TGCGCCAGCAGCCAAGGGTCATCTTCTAACAATGAAAAACTGTTTTTT.

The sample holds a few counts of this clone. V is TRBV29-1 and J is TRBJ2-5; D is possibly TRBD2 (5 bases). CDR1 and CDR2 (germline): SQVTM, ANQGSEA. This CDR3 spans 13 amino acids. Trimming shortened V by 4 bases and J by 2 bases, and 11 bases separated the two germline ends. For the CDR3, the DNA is TGCAGCGTTGCGGCTAGCAGTCAAGAGACCCAGTACTTC. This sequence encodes CSVAASSQETQYF.

This CDR3 is CASSPLDRDERMTEAFF. Written as DNA, the CDR3 is TGTGCCAGCTCACCCCTTGACAGGGACGAGAGGATGACTGAAGCTTTCTTT. V and J are TRBV18 and TRBJ1-1; 7 nucleotides agree with TRBD1. Germline-derived CDR1 and CDR2 are KGHSH and LQKENI. The CDR3 spans 17 residues. The J segment lost 5 bases and the V segment lost 3 bases, leaving 15 bases of the junction unmatched.

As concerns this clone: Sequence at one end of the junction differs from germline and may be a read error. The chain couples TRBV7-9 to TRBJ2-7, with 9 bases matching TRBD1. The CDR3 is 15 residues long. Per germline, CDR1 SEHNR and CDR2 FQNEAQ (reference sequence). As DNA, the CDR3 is TGTTCCAGCAGCCCACCCGGGACAGGGAGGTACGAGCAGTACTTC. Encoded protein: CSSSPPGTGRYEQYF. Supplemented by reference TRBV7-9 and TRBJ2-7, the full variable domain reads DTGVSQNPRHKITKRGQNVTFRCDPISEHNRLYWYRQTLGQGPEFLTYFQNEAQLEKSRLLSDRFSAERPKGSFSTLEIQRTEQGDSAMYLCSSSPPGTGRYEQYFGPGTRLTVT.

The CDR3, as DNA: TGTGCCAGCTCCAGGGTTTCCAATCAGCCCCAGCATTTT. Its translation: CASSRVSNQPQHF. The chain joins TRBV6-6 to TRBJ1-5; tentatively, D is TRBD1 (5 bases). Trimming stripped 8 bases from V and 3 bases from J, with 11 bases between. Germline V gene lookup returns CDR1 MNHNY and CDR2 SVGAGI (reference sequence). The CDR3 is made up of 13 amino acids.

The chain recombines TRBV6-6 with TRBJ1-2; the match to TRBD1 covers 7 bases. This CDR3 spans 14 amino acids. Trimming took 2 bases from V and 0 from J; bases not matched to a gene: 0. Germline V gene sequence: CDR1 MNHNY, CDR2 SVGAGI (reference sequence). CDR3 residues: CASSYQGANYGYTF. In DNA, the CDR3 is TGTGCCAGCAGTTACCAGGGGGCTAACTATGGCTACACCTTC.